Listed here are 4 T cell receptor beta chains from one sample, sequenced in a study of T cells in Graves' hyperthyroidism and ophthalmopathy. The investigators amplified TCR beta CDR3 regions from RNA transcripts. The HTBI primer set was used in a first-round RT-PCR of the TCR CDR3. TCRdb called the multiplex PCR reads again in MiXCR, with one record for every CDR3 protein. The sample shows around 530,000 distinct CDR3 sequences, under 20% of them seen only once. Input material: blood. The receptor set was obtained from a young woman with Graves' ophthalmopathy.

At least ten counts were recorded for this clonotype. V gene TRBV6-5 combines with J gene TRBJ2-5, with TRBD2 matching over 8 bases. Germline assignment: CDR1 MNHEY and CDR2 SVGAGI. V lost 2 bases and J lost 5; bases outside the gene matches: 10. The CDR3 extends over 16 amino acids. The CDR3, as DNA: TGTGCCAGCAGTTACACGAGCGGGGGTAGCTTGGAGACCCAGTACTTC. Amino acids: CASSYTSGGSLETQYF.

This clonotype was counted at least ten times. The chain links TRBV27 to TRBJ1-1; D remains ambiguous. V gave up 2 bases and J gave up 6 bases, with 7 bases separating them. The CDR3 length is 12 residues. Germline CDR1 and CDR2: MNHEY and SMNVEV (reference sequence). CDR3 residues: CASSLGFAEAFF. DNA of the CDR3: TGTGCCAGCAGTTTAGGTTTCGCTGAAGCTTTCTTT.

This clonotype turned up a few times. The chain combines TRBV6-1 with TRBJ2-1, with D uncertain. Germline V gives CDR1 MNHNS, CDR2 SASEGT. V lost 4 bases to trimming and J lost 6 bases, with 4 bases between them. This CDR3 region has 11 residues. In nucleotides, the CDR3 is TGTGCCAGCAGTGGACGCAATGAGCAGTTCTTC. As protein: CASSGRNEQFF.

This clonotype was counted between two and nine times. The chain has TRBV29-1 and TRBJ1-1; D call uncertain. Germline CDR1 is SQVTM and CDR2 is ANQGSEA. V lost 4 bases to trimming and J lost 1 base, with 10 bases between them. This CDR3 is 13 amino acids long. The CDR3, as DNA: TGCAGCGTTGGGGCCCTATCGAACACTGAAGCTTTCTTT. Amino acids: CSVGALSNTEAFF.